This T cell receptor (beta chain) comes out of a study of cytomegalovirus exposure and HLA in healthy donors. Overall study: Most donors, 70% to 85% of approximately 400 genotyped, fell in the Caucasian-associated ancestry cluster.

Germline V gene lookup returns CDR1 LNHDA and CDR2 SQIVND (reference sequence). This CDR3 comprises 18 residues. The V segment lost 3 bases and the J segment 1 base; nucleotides outside the gene matches: 11. Study conclusions and caveats: The Asian-associated ancestry cluster reportedly had fewer N-insertions than the approximately 630-donor mean in a later analysis.

Primers included in the PCR were 60 Vbeta and 13 Jbeta primers. Some clones are missing from TCRdb's copy, which holds only in-frame ones; the method was immunoSEQ multiplex PCR. The table lists under 130,000 clones, over 75% of them singletons. Comment on this clone: The antigen is not known.

This receptor was obtained from a woman aged 40 to 50 in good health and CMV-seropositive. The sequenced sample consisted of PBMCs. The genes are TRBV19 and TRBJ1-2; 10 positions match TRBD1. This CDR3 reads CASSMGQGTPDFNYGYTF. Here the CDR3 DNA reads TGTGCCAGTAGTATGGGACAGGGGACACCCGACTTTAACTATGGCTACACCTTC.